The subject of this entry is one T cell receptor (beta chain). RNA transcripts yielded amplified TCR beta CDR3 regions. Carried out on the TCR CDR3, a first-round RT-PCR used the HTBI primer set. TCRdb reprocessed the multiplex PCR reads via MiXCR and lists one record per CDR3 protein. The sample lists some 360,000 distinct CDR3 sequences, 14% occurring once. The sample comes from a study of T cells in Graves' hyperthyroidism and ophthalmopathy. The germline CDR1 and CDR2 sequences are SGHAT and FQNNGV. The CDR3 has 14 residues. Trimming removed 3 bases from V and 2 bases from J, with 11 bases in between. It was considered stable Graves' hyperthyroidism when ophthalmopathy did not progress within 18 months. The diagnoses drew upon clinical symptoms, serum thyroxine and TRAb, thyroid ultrasound and orbital computed tomography.

The gene calls are TRBV11-2 and TRBJ2-7, with D possibly being TRBD1 or TRBD2 (5 bases each). The material sequenced was blood. The source of this sequence is a woman aged 60-75 years with Graves' hyperthyroidism. This CDR3 is CASSFRGTTYEQYF. In DNA form, the CDR3 reads TGTGCCAGCAGCTTCCGGGGCACCACCTACGAGCAGTACTTC. Looking up the rest from reference TRBV11-2 and TRBJ2-7 gives the full variable domain: EAGVAQSPRYKIIEKRQSVAFWCNPISGHATLYWYQQILGQGPKLLIQFQNNGVVDDSQLPKDRFSAERLKGVDSTLKIQPAKLEDSAVYLCASSFRGTTYEQYFGPGTRLTVT.